The clone carrying this T cell receptor (beta chain) was counted ten times or more. What it binds is not known. The sample comes from a study of T cells in Graves' hyperthyroidism and ophthalmopathy. Study context: Once the initial diagnosis was made, peripheral blood was obtained before any treatment. Notes on the study in general: Using 13 V-J features, a model discriminated ophthalmopathy from stable hyperthyroidism.

Among ophthalmopathy patients, the Clinical Activity Score reached at least 3, the NOSPECS grade reached at least 4, and duration remained under 3 months. The V and J ends lost 3 bases and 1 base respectively, with 9 bases between them. The CDR3 totals 14 residues. RNA transcripts gave rise to amplified TCR beta CDR3 regions. TCR CDR3 underwent first-round RT-PCR with the HTBI primer set. TCRdb reanalysed the multiplex PCR reads using MiXCR and keeps one entry per CDR3 protein. The sample yields hundreds of thousands of distinct CDR3 sequences, about 15% seen once. This sequence originates from a man between 18 and 29 years old with Graves' ophthalmopathy. Sequenced input: blood. The chain carries TRBV12-3 or TRBV12-4 and TRBJ1-1; TRBD1 is a possible D gene (5 bases). The CDR3 loop reads CASSLWGTNTEAFF. In DNA form, the CDR3 reads TGTGCCAGCAGTTTGTGGGGGACGAACACTGAAGCTTTCTTT.